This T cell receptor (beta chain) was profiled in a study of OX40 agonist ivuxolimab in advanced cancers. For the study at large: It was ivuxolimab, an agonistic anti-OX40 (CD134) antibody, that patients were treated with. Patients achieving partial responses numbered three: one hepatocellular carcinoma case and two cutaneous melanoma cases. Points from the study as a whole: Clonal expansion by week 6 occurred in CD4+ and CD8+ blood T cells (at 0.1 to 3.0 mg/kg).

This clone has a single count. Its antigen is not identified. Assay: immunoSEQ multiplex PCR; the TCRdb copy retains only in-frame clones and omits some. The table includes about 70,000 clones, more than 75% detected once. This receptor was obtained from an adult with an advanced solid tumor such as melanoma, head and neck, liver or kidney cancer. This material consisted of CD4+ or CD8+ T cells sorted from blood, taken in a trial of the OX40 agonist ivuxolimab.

The CDR3 here is CASSLTRGRANTGELFF. The CDR3 region has the DNA TGTGCCAGCAGCTTAACTCGTGGCAGGGCGAACACCGGGGAGCTGTTTTTT. This chain joins TRBV7-3 and TRBJ2-2; D is perhaps TRBD1 (5 bases). CDR3 length: 17 amino acids. Germline assignment: CDR1 SGHTA and CDR2 FQGTGA. Trimming removed 0 bases at V and 0 bases at J, with 11 bases between. Variable domain in full (rest from reference TRBV7-3 and TRBJ2-2): GAGVSQTPSNKVTEKGKYVELRCDPISGHTALYWYRQSLGQGPEFLIYFQGTGAADDSGLPNDRFFAVRPEGSVSTLKIQRTERGDSAVYLCASSLTRGRANTGELFFGEGSRLTVL.